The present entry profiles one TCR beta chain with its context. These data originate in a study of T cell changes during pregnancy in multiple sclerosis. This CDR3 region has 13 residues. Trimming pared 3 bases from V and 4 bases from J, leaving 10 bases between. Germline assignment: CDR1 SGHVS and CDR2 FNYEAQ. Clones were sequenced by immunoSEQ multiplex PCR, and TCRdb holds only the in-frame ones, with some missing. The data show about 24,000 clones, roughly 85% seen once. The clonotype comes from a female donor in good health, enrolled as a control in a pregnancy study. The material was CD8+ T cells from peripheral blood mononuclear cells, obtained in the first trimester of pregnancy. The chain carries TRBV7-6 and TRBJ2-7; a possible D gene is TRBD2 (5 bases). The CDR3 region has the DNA TGTGCCAGCAGCTTGGGAGAGAGGTACGAGCAGTACTTC. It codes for CASSLGERYEQYF.